The 14 T cell receptor beta chains in this list originate from one sample, sequenced in a study of blood T cell repertoires in COVID-19. Assay: immunoSEQ multiplex PCR; the TCRdb copy retains only in-frame clones and omits some. The table has under 350,000 clones, 70% to 90% seen once. The sample consisted of PBMCs or T cells enriched from blood (not recorded which). All receptors come from a woman between 40 and 50 years old with acute COVID-19.

The chain recombines TRBV6-2 or TRBV6-3 with TRBJ1-1; TRBD1 matches at 7 bases. Unmatched junction bases numbered 4, after V lost 3 bases and J lost 3 bases. The CDR3 spans 14 residues. Germline CDR1 is MNHEY and CDR2 is SVGEGT. CDR3 sequence reads: CASSYRGLDTEAFF. The DNA of the CDR3 is TGTGCCAGCAGTTATAGGGGGCTCGACACTGAAGCTTTCTTT.

The chain carries TRBV15 and TRBJ2-5, with 11 bases that match TRBD2. The germline gives CDR1 LNHNV, CDR2 YYDKDF (reference sequence). With 4 bases clipped from V and 5 bases from J, the junction kept 6 bases outside the gene matches. The CDR3 contains 15 residues. The CDR3 here is CATSKIAGGPETQYF. CDR3 nucleotide sequence: TGTGCCACCAGCAAAATAGCGGGGGGGCCGGAGACCCAGTACTTC.

This chain connects TRBV28 to TRBJ2-7; possibly TRBD2 for D (6 bases). CDR3 length: 16 residues. CDR1 is MDHEN, CDR2 SYDVKM, per germline. V lost 5 bases and J 3 bases, leaving 20 bases between the germline ends. The CDR3 coding sequence is TGTGCCAGCAGTGAAACGGGAGCCGGAAAGCACTACGAGCAGTACTTC. Protein: CASSETGAGKHYEQYF.

The V and J genes are TRBV6-6 and TRBJ2-3; 10 bases match TRBD2. V lost 5 bases, J lost 0 bases, and 8 bases stayed unmatched. This CDR3 has 17 residues. Germline V lookup: CDR1 MNHNY, CDR2 SVGAGI (reference sequence). Here the CDR3 DNA reads TGTGCCAGCAGTCGGACTAGCGGACATACTAGCACAGATACGCAGTATTTT. It is translated as CASSRTSGHTSTDTQYF.

The rearrangement links TRBV28 to TRBJ2-1; a possible D gene is TRBD1 (6 bases). With 1 base removed from V and 7 bases from J, the gap between germline ends came to 11 bases. The CDR3 contains 14 residues. Germline V CDR1 and CDR2: MDHEN, SYDVKM. In nucleotides, the CDR3 is TGTGCCAGCAGTTTATCCGCAGGGGAGAATGAGCAGTTCTTC. This gives the protein CASSLSAGENEQFF.

This chain joins TRBV7-9 and TRBJ2-2; 10 bases match TRBD2. The germline CDR1 and CDR2 sequences are SEHNR and FQNEAQ (reference sequence). The length of the CDR3 is 16 residues. V shed 1 base and J 7 bases; nucleotides not matched to a gene: 6. The chain's CDR3 is CASSLGSGRAHGELFF. CDR3 nucleotides: TGTGCCAGCAGCTTAGGAAGCGGGAGGGCCCACGGGGAGCTGTTTTTT.

The chain couples TRBV7-3 to TRBJ2-5; a possible D gene is TRBD2 (6 bases). V shed 3 bases and J shed 2 bases, with 7 bases lying between them. The CDR3 is made up of 13 amino acids. Germline loops: CDR1 SGHTA, CDR2 FQGTGA. CDR3 region: CASSLGLQETQYF. For the CDR3, the DNA is TGTGCCAGCAGCTTGGGACTTCAAGAGACCCAGTACTTC.

The V and J genes are TRBV6-2 or TRBV6-3 and TRBJ2-1; 8 positions agree with TRBD1. After removal of 1 base from V and 10 bases from J, the junction contained 9 bases not matched to a gene. CDR1 is MNHEY and CDR2 is SVGEGT in the germline V gene. The CDR3 totals 15 residues. In nucleotides, the CDR3 is TGTGCCAGCAGTTACTACGGACAGGGAGTATACGAGCAGTTCTTC. Its protein product is CASSYYGQGVYEQFF.

Many counts were recorded for this clone. This sequence joins TRBV5-6 and TRBJ2-5, with TRBD2 identical over 8 bases. V trimming: 2 bases; J trimming: 5 bases; junction bases outside the gene matches: 8. The germline V gene encodes CDR1 SGHDT and CDR2 YYEEEE. The CDR3 totals 15 residues. The CDR3 sequence is CASSLVAGTSETQYF. The DNA for the CDR3 is TGTGCCAGCAGCTTAGTAGCGGGGACATCGGAGACCCAGTACTTC.

V gene TRBV15 combines with J gene TRBJ2-3; TRBD2 might be the D (5 bases). The V end was cut by 0 bases, the J end by 10 bases, with 11 bases between. Germline CDR1 reads LNHNV; CDR2 reads YYDKDF (reference sequence). The CDR3 sequence is 13 residues long. CDR3 nucleotide sequence: TGTGCCACCAGCAGAGATCTCGGGGATTCGCAGTATTTT. As protein: CATSRDLGDSQYF.

The chain recombines TRBV29-1 with TRBJ1-2, with D perhaps TRBD1 (6 bases). Germline V gives CDR1 SQVTM, CDR2 ANQGSEA. CDR3 length equals 11 residues. Trimming shortened V by 5 bases and J by 7 bases, and 11 bases separated the two germline ends. The CDR3 spells CSVKDSGGYTF. The DNA of the CDR3 is TGCAGCGTTAAGGACAGCGGTGGCTACACCTTC.

The rearrangement uses TRBV5-6 and TRBJ2-7, with a weak D call TRBD1 (5 bases). This CDR3 has 11 amino acids. The germline V gene has CDR1 SGHDT and CDR2 YYEEEE. The V end was cut by 6 bases, the J end by 11 bases, with 15 bases between. This CDR3 is CASKGRGEEYF. The CDR3 DNA reads TGTGCCAGCAAAGGTAGGGGTGAGGAGTACTTC.

This clone has more than one count but fewer than ten. V gene TRBV7-9 combines with J gene TRBJ1-1; 7 nucleotides agree with TRBD1. The CDR3 has 14 residues. Germline V gives CDR1 SEHNR, CDR2 FQNEAQ (reference sequence). Trimming cost V 1 base and J 6 bases; bases outside gene matches: 5. DNA of the CDR3: TGTGCCAGCAGCTTAGGACGACAGGGCGCTGAAGCTTTCTTT. Protein: CASSLGRQGAEAFF.

This sequence joins TRBV19 and TRBJ1-2; 8 bases map to TRBD1. CDR3 length equals 14 residues. CDR1 is LNHDA, CDR2 SQIVND, per germline (reference sequence). Trimming at V came to 8 bases and at J to 4 bases, leaving 9 bases not matched to a gene. The CDR3 DNA sequence: TGTGCCAGTCATGACAGGGGCCAACTCTATGGCTACACCTTC. Protein: CASHDRGQLYGYTF. The full variable domain, with the rest looked up from reference TRBV19 and TRBJ1-2, is DGGITQSPKYLFRKEGQNVTLSCEQNLNHDAMYWYRQDPGQGLRLIYYSQIVNDFQKGDIAEGYSVSREKKESFPLTVTSAQKNPTAFYLCASHDRGQLYGYTFGSGTRLTVV.